One TCR beta chain is described in this entry. These data come from a study of blood T cell repertoires in COVID-19. Authors' analysis steps: Amplification from reference gene primers served as the basis for estimated nucleated cell counts. The repertoire was sequenced with immunoSEQ multiplex PCR; TCRdb's copy has only in-frame clones and lacks some. V and J calls and clone size are copied from that table; D and trimming were computed from the DNA. Of roughly 100,000 clones in the sample, 90% are singletons; the top ten hold about 5.2%. The CDR3 loop spans 15 amino acids. After removal of 2 bases from V and 3 bases from J, the junction contained 6 bases not matched to a gene. Per the germline V gene, CDR1 is GTSNPN and CDR2 is SVGIG (reference sequence).

This receptor was obtained from a man aged 45-65 years with acute or convalescent COVID-19. The chain joins TRBV30 to TRBJ2-7; 11 bases are shared with TRBD2. The sample was peripheral blood. The CDR3 DNA sequence: TGTGCCTGGAGTACAAGACTAGCGGGATACTACGAGCAGTACTTC. The encoded protein is CAWSTRLAGYYEQYF.